Listed here are 5 T cell receptor beta chains from one sample, sequenced in a study of CD8+CD57+ T cells in acquired aplastic anemia. Only patients with CD8+CD57+ cell expansion on flow cytometry were chosen for sequencing. Profiling that covered TCR beta VDJ and CDR3 relied on genomic DNA as its template. TCRdb processed the reads anew with MiXCR; each CDR3 protein has one entry. The sample contains 200,000 to 250,000 distinct CDR3 sequences, 50% to 70% of which appear only once. Sequencing was carried out using sorted CD4+, CD8+, or CD8+CD57+ T cells (not recorded which) from PBMCs. All receptors derive from a human donor with aplastic anemia.

The rearrangement uses TRBV2 and TRBJ1-2, with 8 nucleotides matching TRBD1. Germline V gene lookup returns CDR1 SNHLY and CDR2 FYNNEI. With V trimmed by 6 bases and J by 7 bases, 4 bases remained unmatched. The CDR3 sequence is 12 residues long. The CDR3 bases are TGTGCCAGCAGCAAAGACAGGGGTGGCTACACCTTC. This codes for CASSKDRGGYTF. The full variable domain, its missing parts supplied by reference TRBV2 and TRBJ1-2, is EPEVTQTPSHQVTQMGQEVILRCVPISNHLYFYWYRQILGQKVEFLVSFYNNEISEKSEIFDDQFSVERPDGSNFTLKIRSTKLEDSAMYFCASSKDRGGYTFGSGTRLTVV.

The gene calls are TRBV20-1 and TRBJ2-1; TRBD2 aligns across 10 bases. Germline CDR1 is DFQATT and CDR2 is SNEGSKA (reference sequence). Trimming removed 6 bases from V and 10 bases from J; junction bases left unmatched: 12. The CDR3 extends over 14 amino acids. CDR3 protein: CSAIRGLATGEQFF. CDR3 nucleotides: TGCAGTGCGATTAGGGGACTAGCGACGGGGGAGCAGTTCTTC.

The chain has TRBV19 and TRBJ2-7; tentative D call: TRBD1 (6 bases). CDR3 size: 13 residues. Germline CDR1 reads LNHDA; CDR2 reads SQIVND (reference sequence). Trimming stripped 3 bases from V and 3 bases from J, with 9 bases between. CDR3 region: CASSIRGFYEQYF. CDR3 coding DNA: TGTGCCAGTAGTATTAGGGGGTTCTACGAGCAGTACTTC.

The chain couples TRBV4-3 to TRBJ2-7, with unresolved D. V dropped 1 base and J dropped 3 bases, with 10 bases sitting between them. Germline V lookup: CDR1 LGHNA, CDR2 YSLEER. The CDR3 covers 14 residues. CDR3 residues: CASSQGTSLYEQYF. CDR3 bases: TGCGCCAGCAGCCAAGGGACCAGCCTCTACGAGCAGTACTTC.

This rearrangement joins TRBV5-1 to TRBJ1-2; D is unresolved. V was trimmed by 1 base and J by 1 base, leaving 8 bases between them. From germline, CDR1 is SGHRS and CDR2 YFSETQ. The CDR3 sequence is 14 residues long. CDR3 DNA: TGCGCCAGCAGCTTGAGCTTGGGTAACTATGGCTACACCTTC. This encodes CASSLSLGNYGYTF.